The next 10 T cell receptor beta chains were all read from a single sample in a study of blood T cell repertoires in COVID-19. Repertoires were generated with immunoSEQ multiplex PCR, while TCRdb's copy carries only in-frame clones and drops some. Of tens of thousands of clones in the sample, 78% were seen once. The sequencing sample was made of peripheral blood. Receptors originate from a man between 65 and 80 years old with COVID-19, enrolled during active disease.

This chain connects TRBV6-5 to TRBJ2-1; 7 positions agree with TRBD2. Germline-derived CDR1 and CDR2 are MNHEY and SVGAGI. V lost 2 bases to trimming and J lost 4 bases; unmatched junction nucleotides: 8. This CDR3 spans 16 amino acids. The CDR3 region is CASSYIGASGYNEQFF. DNA of the CDR3: TGTGCCAGCAGTTACATTGGCGCTAGCGGATACAATGAGCAGTTCTTC.

J is TRBJ2-3 and V is TRBV7-2, with 9 bases fitting TRBD1. This CDR3 is 15 amino acids long. Germline lookup yields CDR1 SGHTA and CDR2 FQGNSA. V dropped 2 bases and J dropped 1; count of bases not matched to a gene: 1. This CDR3 is CASSLRDRGTDTQYF. CDR3 nucleotides: TGTGCCAGCAGCTTAAGGGACAGGGGCACAGATACGCAGTATTTT.

This clone was seen only once. The chain has TRBV7-3 and TRBJ1-1, with TRBD1 matching 8 bases. Per the germline V gene, CDR1 is SGHTA and CDR2 is FQGTGA. CDR3 length: 16 amino acids. V shed 5 bases and J 1 base; nucleotides not matched to a gene: 9. The CDR3 region is CASSRLPGTGNTEAFF. The CDR3 DNA follows: TGTGCCAGCAGCCGCCTACCCGGGACAGGGAACACTGAAGCTTTCTTT.

The chain joins TRBV6-5 to TRBJ2-1; TRBD2 matches 10 bases. The CDR3 covers 15 residues. Per germline, CDR1 MNHEY and CDR2 SVGAGI. V dropped 6 bases and J dropped 7; count of bases not matched to a gene: 9. CDR3 amino acids: CASSSSGTSVNEQFF. CDR3 in DNA: TGTGCCAGCAGCAGCTCCGGGACTAGCGTTAATGAGCAGTTCTTC.

CDR3 region: CASSESSGGGDTQYF. The CDR3 DNA reads as TGCGCCAGCAGTGAGTCCTCGGGGGGGGGCGATACGCAGTATTTT. The chain has TRBV10-2 and TRBJ2-3; 8 nucleotides align to TRBD2. The CDR3 extends over 15 amino acids. With 0 bases clipped from V and 6 bases from J, the junction kept 5 bases outside the gene matches. Germline V gene lookup returns CDR1 WSHSY and CDR2 SAAADI.

This chain connects TRBV28 to TRBJ2-7; 13 bases align to TRBD2. Germline assignment: CDR1 MDHEN and CDR2 SYDVKM. The CDR3 sequence is 17 residues long. V shed 5 bases and J 3 bases; nucleotides not matched to a gene: 10. The CDR3 sequence is CASSPRLAGGYHYEQYF. In DNA form, the CDR3 reads TGTGCCAGCAGTCCCCGACTAGCGGGAGGCTACCACTACGAGCAGTACTTC.

J is TRBJ2-7 and V is TRBV4-1, with 8 bases that match TRBD2. Germline V gene data show CDR1 as MGHRA and CDR2 as YSYEKL. V was clipped by 0 bases and J by 3 bases; unmatched bases: 7. The CDR3 contains 16 residues. CDR3 loop: CASSQEEAGAGYEQYF. The CDR3 DNA is TGCGCCAGCAGCCAAGAAGAAGCGGGAGCCGGCTACGAGCAGTACTTC.

The rearrangement joins TRBV7-2 to TRBJ1-1; 7 nucleotides match TRBD1. CDR3 length equals 16 residues. V was pared by 6 bases and J by 5 bases, with 15 bases of the junction left unmatched. CDR1 SGHTA and CDR2 FQGNSA come from the germline V gene. CDR3 nucleotide sequence: TGTGCCAGCAGAAAAAGGGGGCTCCGGAGGGCAACTGAAGCTTTCTTT. Residues: CASRKRGLRRATEAFF.

CDR3 nucleotides: TGTGCCAGCAGCGTAACCGGGACAGCTCGTGAAAAACTGTTTTTT. This sequence encodes CASSVTGTAREKLFF. This chain joins TRBV7-8 and TRBJ1-4; 7 bases align to TRBD1. CDR1 and CDR2 (germline): SGHVS, FQNEAQ. The V segment lost 5 bases and the J segment 7 bases; nucleotides outside the gene matches: 10. This CDR3 spans 15 amino acids.

The rearrangement uses TRBV24-1 and TRBJ2-5; 7 bases map to TRBD2. Trimming at V came to 3 bases and at J to 9 bases, leaving 6 bases not matched to a gene. CDR3 length: 13 amino acids. Per the germline V gene, CDR1 is KGHDR and CDR2 is SFDVKD. In DNA, the CDR3 is TGTGCCACCAGTGATGTTAGACGGGGGGCCCAGTACTTC. This encodes CATSDVRRGAQYF.